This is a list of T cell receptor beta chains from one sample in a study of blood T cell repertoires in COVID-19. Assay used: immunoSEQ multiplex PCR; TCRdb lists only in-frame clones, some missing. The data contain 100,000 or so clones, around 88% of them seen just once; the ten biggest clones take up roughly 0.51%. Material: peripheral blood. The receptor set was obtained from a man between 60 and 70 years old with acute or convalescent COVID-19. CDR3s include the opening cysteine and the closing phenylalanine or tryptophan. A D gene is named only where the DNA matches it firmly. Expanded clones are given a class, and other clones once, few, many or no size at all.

CASSPWGRSEAFF	TGCGCCAGCAGCCCCTGGGGCCGTTCTGAAGCTTTCTTT	TRBV5-1	TRBJ1-1	NA	NA
CASSFQGARQETQYF	TGCGCCAGCAGCTTCCAGGGGGCCAGACAAGAGACCCAGTACTTC	TRBV5-1	TRBJ2-5	NA	TRBD1
CASSLLSRGREQYF	TGCGCCAGCAGCTTGTTGTCGAGAGGGAGGGAGCAGTACTTC	TRBV5-1	TRBJ2-7	NA	NA
CSVGPGQGYEQYF	TGCAGCGTTGGGCCGGGACAGGGCTACGAGCAGTACTTC	TRBV29-1	TRBJ2-7	few	TRBD1
CASSLGRQETQYF	TGCGCCAGCAGCTTAGGCAGGCAAGAGACCCAGTACTTC	TRBV5-1	TRBJ2-5	NA	NA
CASSLPRGPAFF	TGTGCCAGCAGCTTGCCGAGGGGGCCAGCTTTCTTT	TRBV5-6	TRBJ1-1	NA	TRBD1
CASSTMTGNGELFF	TGCGCCAGCAGCACAATGACAGGGAACGGGGAGCTGTTTTTT	TRBV5-1	TRBJ2-2	NA	TRBD1
CASITQGKTEAFF	TGTGCCAGCATCACACAGGGCAAGACTGAAGCTTTCTTT	TRBV2	TRBJ1-1	few	NA
CSASETSGRGETQYF	TGCAGTGCTAGTGAGACTAGCGGGAGAGGAGAGACCCAGTACTTC	TRBV20-1	TRBJ2-5	once	TRBD2
CATSRAGRELTDTQYF	TGTGCCACCAGCAGAGCCGGGCGGGAGTTAACAGATACGCAGTATTTT	TRBV15	TRBJ2-3	NA	TRBD2
CASSGTGILIEAFF	TGTGCCAGTAGTGGTACAGGGATTCTAATTGAAGCTTTCTTT	TRBV19	TRBJ1-1	NA	NA
CATSVGGSTDTQYF	TGCGCCACCTCCGTCGGGGGAAGCACAGATACGCAGTATTTT	TRBV5-1	TRBJ2-3	NA	NA
CASMPSGTGAYEQYF	TGCGCCAGTATGCCCTCCGGGACAGGGGCCTACGAGCAGTACTTC	TRBV5-1	TRBJ2-7	NA	TRBD1
CAWSVRNSRNEKLFF	TGTGCCTGGAGTGTTAGGAACAGTCGAAATGAAAAACTGTTTTTT	TRBV30	TRBJ1-4	NA	NA
CASSFDSTNPYEQYF	TGCGCCAGCAGCTTCGATAGCACGAACCCCTACGAGCAGTACTTC	TRBV5-1	TRBJ2-7	NA	NA
CAISVWGPNTGELFF	TGTGCCATCAGTGTATGGGGGCCGAACACCGGGGAGCTGTTTTTT	TRBV10-3	TRBJ2-2	NA	NA
CATTGGVPTTGEQYF	TGTGCCACCACAGGAGGGGTTCCAACGACAGGGGAGCAGTACTTC	TRBV7-9	TRBJ2-7	few	NA
CASSLSGAMGNSPLHF	TGTGCCAGCAGCTTGTCAGGGGCGATGGGTAATTCACCCCTCCACTTT	TRBV7-8	TRBJ1-6	NA	NA
CASSQVSGALGYTF	TGTGCCAGCAGCCAAGTTTCAGGGGCGCTGGGCTACACCTTC	TRBV14	TRBJ1-2	NA	NA
CASSPRTITKNIQYF	TGTGCCAGTAGTCCCCGGACAATCACCAAAAACATTCAGTACTTC	TRBV19	TRBJ2-4	NA	NA
CASSDSGTSGNNEQFF	TGTGCCAGCAGTGACTCGGGGACTAGCGGAAACAATGAGCAGTTCTTC	TRBV6-4	TRBJ2-1	NA	TRBD2
CASSFPRDKNTEAFF	TGTGCCAGCAGTTTCCCTCGGGACAAGAACACTGAAGCTTTCTTT	TRBV6-2/TRBV6-3	TRBJ1-1	NA	NA
CASSFSQRHTGELFF	TGCGCCAGCAGCTTTTCGCAGCGGCACACCGGGGAGCTGTTTTTT	TRBV5-1	TRBJ2-2	NA	NA
CASSARATEAFF	TGTGCCAGCAGTGCGCGGGCCACCGAAGCTTTCTTT	TRBV6-1	TRBJ1-1	NA	NA
CASSSLAGSYNEQFF	TGTGCCAGTAGTAGCCTAGCGGGATCCTACAATGAGCAGTTCTTC	TRBV19	TRBJ2-1	once	TRBD2
CASSYPQGSGETQYF	TGTGCCAGCAGTTACCCCCAGGGATCTGGGGAGACCCAGTACTTC	TRBV6-6	TRBJ2-5	NA	NA
CASSSGDRADGETQYF	TGCGCCAGCAGCTCTGGGGACAGAGCGGACGGGGAGACCCAGTACTTC	TRBV5-1	TRBJ2-5	NA	TRBD1
CASSLAGGTGKFF	TGTGCCAGCAGCTTAGCCGGGGGGACAGGGAAGTTCTTC	TRBV11-2	TRBJ2-1	NA	TRBD1
CASSQSPYTEAFF	TGCGCCAGCAGCCAAAGCCCCTACACTGAAGCTTTCTTT	TRBV4-1	TRBJ1-1	NA	NA
CASSPHFGTSNEQFF	TGTGCCAGCAGTCCCCACTTCGGGACATCAAATGAGCAGTTCTTC	TRBV27	TRBJ2-1	NA	NA
CASSPRTSGSGTGELFF	TGCGCCAGCAGCCCTCGGACTAGCGGGAGCGGCACCGGGGAGCTGTTTTTT	TRBV5-1	TRBJ2-2	NA	TRBD2
CASSPRDRGYGYTF	TGTGCCAGCTCACCCCGGGACAGGGGCTATGGCTACACCTTC	TRBV18	TRBJ1-2	NA	TRBD1
CASSDETGDYGYTF	TGTGCCAGCAGCGATGAGACAGGGGACTATGGCTACACCTTC	TRBV14	TRBJ1-2	NA	TRBD1
CASSFVTGGLTNEKLFF	TGTGCCAGCAGCTTCGTGACAGGGGGCCTAACTAATGAAAAACTGTTTTTT	TRBV5-6	TRBJ1-4	NA	TRBD1
CASSTTGHEQFF	TGTGCCAGCAGCACCACAGGGCATGAGCAGTTCTTC	TRBV5-4	TRBJ2-1	NA	NA
CSALEDRDSDYTF	TGCAGCGCCCTTGAAGATAGGGACAGCGACTACACCTTC	TRBV29-1	TRBJ1-2	NA	TRBD1
CASSSVRAGELFF	TGTGCCAGCAGTTCGGTGCGGGCCGGGGAGCTGTTTTTT	TRBV12-3/TRBV12-4	TRBJ2-2	NA	NA
CATRETGGGELFF	TGTGCCACCAGAGAAACAGGGGGCGGGGAGCTGTTTTTT	TRBV24-1	TRBJ2-2	NA	TRBD1
CASSYGSGQRETQYF	TGTGCCAGCAGTTACGGTTCTGGGCAACGAGAGACCCAGTACTTC	TRBV6-5	TRBJ2-5	NA	NA
CASSPRQGVGELFF	TGCGCCAGCAGCCCAAGACAGGGGGTTGGGGAGCTGTTTTTT	TRBV5-1	TRBJ2-2	NA	TRBD1
CASSDNPPSYGYTF	TGTGCCAGCAGTGATAACCCCCCTAGCTATGGCTACACCTTC	TRBV2	TRBJ1-2	NA	NA
CASSLDRVQYF	TGTGCCAGCAGCCTCGACAGAGTGCAGTACTTC	TRBV14	TRBJ2-7	few	NA
CASSSHRALGNYGYTF	TGTGCCAGCAGCTCGCACAGGGCCCTTGGGAACTATGGCTACACCTTC	TRBV5-4	TRBJ1-2	few	NA
CASSYSRQGYYGYTF	TGTGCCAGCAGTTACTCGCGACAGGGGTACTATGGCTACACCTTC	TRBV6-5	TRBJ1-2	NA	TRBD1